The sample holds a few counts of the clone carrying this TCR beta chain. This sample stems from a study of blood T cell repertoires in COVID-19. Across the whole study: Researchers got acute and convalescent COVID-19 samples from the United States, Italy and Spain.

The method was immunoSEQ multiplex PCR; TCRdb's version includes in-frame clones alone and lacks a portion of them. Found here are more than 110,000 clones, under 90% of them singletons; the top ten hold roughly 9%. The CDR3 has 16 residues. With V trimmed by 2 bases and J by 5 bases, 9 bases remained unmatched. Germline V lookup: CDR1 MNHNS, CDR2 SASEGT. Sequencing input: peripheral blood. The origin of this receptor is a woman of 80 years or more in a cohort sampled during active or convalescent COVID-19. V usage is TRBV6-1 and J usage is TRBJ1-5; 7 nucleotides align to TRBD1. The CDR3 spells CASSERPGDSYQPQHF. The CDR3 coding sequence is TGTGCCAGCAGTGAACGGCCCGGGGACAGTTATCAGCCCCAGCATTTT.